These 22 T cell receptor beta chains share one sample of origin, sequenced in a study of T cells in Graves' hyperthyroidism and ophthalmopathy. RNA transcripts provided the source from which TCR beta CDR3 regions were amplified. With the HTBI primer set, the TCR CDR3 went through a first round of RT-PCR. TCRdb re-called the multiplex PCR reads through MiXCR, storing one row per CDR3 protein. The table has about 210,000 distinct CDR3 sequences, approximately 17% seen once. The specimen sequenced was blood. These receptors all stem from a man aged 50-59 years with Graves' hyperthyroidism.

The chain carries TRBV7-2 and TRBJ1-5, with D possibly TRBD1 on 5 matching bases. The germline V and J ends were trimmed by 5 bases and 4 bases, with 15 bases remaining between them. CDR3 length equals 15 residues. Germline-derived CDR1 and CDR2 are SGHTA and FQGNSA. The CDR3 spells CASSRWGGENQPQHF. CDR3 coding DNA: TGTGCCAGCAGCCGTTGGGGCGGAGAAAATCAGCCCCAGCATTTT.

This clonotype was picked up many times. The chain recombines TRBV7-9 with TRBJ2-1; 7 bases map to TRBD1. The CDR3 has 15 residues. Germline V lookup: CDR1 SEHNR, CDR2 FQNEAQ (reference sequence). The V and J ends lost 4 bases and 7 bases, in that order; junction bases with no gene match: 10. CDR3: CASSSTGVGANEQFF. The CDR3 coding sequence is TGTGCCAGCAGCTCTACAGGGGTGGGAGCTAATGAGCAGTTCTTC.

This clonotype was recorded a few times. V and J are TRBV7-9 and TRBJ2-1; the D gene is possibly TRBD1 (5 bases). The length of the CDR3 is 14 residues. V dropped 4 bases and J dropped 5 bases, with 12 bases sitting between them. Germline V gene sequence: CDR1 SEHNR, CDR2 FQNEAQ (reference sequence). CDR3 sequence: CASSSGRRNNEQFF. The CDR3 coding sequence is TGTGCCAGCAGCTCAGGGCGTCGCAACAATGAGCAGTTCTTC.

This clonotype was counted at least ten times. The chain couples TRBV9 to TRBJ2-5, with 8 positions matching TRBD1. J was trimmed by 0 bases and V by 2 bases; bases with no gene match: 3. The CDR3 covers 15 residues. Germline V gene data show CDR1 as SGDLS and CDR2 as YYNGEE. The CDR3 bases are TGTGCCAGCAGCGTGGGACAGGCTTACCAAGAGACCCAGTACTTC. Protein: CASSVGQAYQETQYF.

This clonotype occurred many times. The V call is TRBV6-1, the J call TRBJ1-5, with 9 bases that match TRBD1. The CDR3 covers 17 residues. The V gene end was trimmed by 5 bases and the J gene end by 2 bases; junction bases not matched to a gene: 10. CDR1 and CDR2 from the germline V gene are MNHNS and SASEGT. As DNA, the CDR3 is TGTGCCAGCAGTTTCGGGACAGGGTTGGGGGGCAATCAGCCCCAGCATTTT. It specifies CASSFGTGLGGNQPQHF.

Here the CDR3 reads CASSHLAGGVVGELFF. CDR3 bases: TGTGCCAGCAGCCATCTTGCAGGGGGCGTAGTCGGGGAGCTGTTTTTT. The chain combines TRBV9 with TRBJ2-2, with 8 positions matching TRBD1. CDR1 is SGDLS and CDR2 is YYNGEE in the germline V gene. With V trimmed by 4 bases and J by 7 bases, 12 bases remained unmatched. The CDR3 has 16 residues.

J is TRBJ2-3 and V is TRBV2; D remains unclear. V lost 6 bases to trimming and J lost 2 bases, with 18 bases between them. This CDR3 is built from 16 residues. Per germline, CDR1 SNHLY and CDR2 FYNNEI. CDR3 protein: CASSRNRAAITDTQYF. The CDR3 DNA sequence: TGTGCCAGCAGCCGTAATAGGGCGGCCATCACAGATACGCAGTATTTT.

The table lists this clonotype with many counts. The chain joins TRBV11-2 to TRBJ2-3; D remains ambiguous. Germline CDR1 is SGHAT and CDR2 is FQNNGV. Trimming took 1 base from V and 4 from J, leaving 12 bases between them. The CDR3 totals 15 residues. The CDR3 DNA sequence: TGTGCCAGCAGCTTAGCGATTGTGGTCGCAGATACGCAGTATTTT. Its protein is CASSLAIVVADTQYF. Drawing the rest from reference TRBV11-2 and TRBJ2-3, the complete variable domain is EAGVAQSPRYKIIEKRQSVAFWCNPISGHATLYWYQQILGQGPKLLIQFQNNGVVDDSQLPKDRFSAERLKGVDSTLKIQPAKLEDSAVYLCASSLAIVVADTQYFGPGTRLTVL.

This clonotype was found many times. The genes are TRBV7-8 and TRBJ1-4; D is unresolved. Germline V gene sequence: CDR1 SGHVS, CDR2 FQNEAQ. V lost 2 bases to trimming and J lost 6 bases, with 10 bases between them. This CDR3 spans 14 amino acids. The CDR3 sequence is CASSLTNEDEKLFF. CDR3 sequence (DNA): TGTGCCAGCAGCTTAACAAACGAGGATGAAAAACTGTTTTTT.

Comments on this clonotype: One end of the junction fails to match germline, which may point to a read error. The rearrangement uses TRBV27 and TRBJ1-6; TRBD1 might be the D (5 bases). CDR1 and CDR2 (germline): MNHEY, SMNVEV (reference sequence). The CDR3 is 16 residues long. The CDR3 loop reads CTSSLNYRLTDSPLHF. DNA of the CDR3: TGTACCAGCAGTTTAAACTACAGGCTCACGGATTCACCCCTCCACTTT.

J is TRBJ1-2 and V is TRBV5-1, with D hard to call. V gave up 0 bases and J gave up 4 bases, with 19 bases separating them. The CDR3 runs to 17 residues. CDR1 SGHRS and CDR2 YFSETQ come from the germline V gene. This chain's CDR3 is CASSLVPTDLTPYGYTF. CDR3 coding DNA: TGCGCCAGCAGCTTGGTGCCCACAGACCTTACCCCCTATGGCTACACCTTC.

There are many counts of this clonotype. The chain uses TRBV6-1 and TRBJ2-7; D is undetermined. V gave up 6 bases and J gave up 4 bases, with 13 bases separating them. CDR1 is MNHNS and CDR2 is SASEGT in the germline V gene. The CDR3 covers 13 residues. The CDR3 spells CASSSRTIYEQYF. The DNA of the CDR3 is TGTGCCAGCAGCTCGAGGACGATTTACGAGCAGTACTTC.

The chain employs TRBV13 and TRBJ2-1, with 9 bases that match TRBD2. V shed 4 bases, J shed 2 bases, and the junction held 12 bases outside the gene matches. Germline V lookup: CDR1 PRHDT, CDR2 FYEKMQ (reference sequence). The CDR3 covers 18 residues. Written as DNA, the CDR3 is TGTGCCAGCAGCTCTTTCGCGGGAGGGCCATTAACCTACAATGAGCAGTTCTTC. Translated, it gives CASSSFAGGPLTYNEQFF.

This clonotype was recorded at least ten times. V and J are TRBV28 and TRBJ2-7; 8 nucleotides agree with TRBD1. The germline CDR1 and CDR2 sequences are MDHEN and SYDVKM. This CDR3 spans 14 amino acids. Trimming took 5 bases from V and 5 from J; bases not matched to a gene: 8. Written as DNA, the CDR3 is TGTGCCAGCAGTGACTCCCCGGGACAGGACGAGCAGTACTTC. Its protein is CASSDSPGQDEQYF. Supplemented by reference TRBV28 and TRBJ2-7, the full variable domain reads DVKVTQSSRYLVKRTGEKVFLECVQDMDHENMFWYRQDPGLGLRLIYFSYDVKMKEKGDIPEGYSVSREKKERFSLILESASTNQTSMYLCASSDSPGQDEQYFGPGTRLTVT.

This clonotype was recorded at least ten times. The chain links TRBV5-1 to TRBJ2-7; TRBD1 might be the D (5 bases). The germline gives CDR1 SGHRS, CDR2 YFSETQ. V was pared by 0 bases and J by 5 bases, with 12 bases between. The CDR3 loop spans 14 amino acids. The CDR3 nucleotides are TGCGCCAGCAGCTTGGTTGGCAGGGCCCACGAGCAGTACTTC. This encodes CASSLVGRAHEQYF.

This clonotype has more than one count but fewer than ten. V is TRBV7-9 and J is TRBJ2-2, with D maybe TRBD2 (7 bases). This CDR3 has 18 residues. Trimming stripped 6 bases from V and 4 bases from J, with 24 bases between. Looked up from germline, CDR1 is SEHNR and CDR2 is FQNEAQ (reference sequence). CDR3 nucleotide sequence: TGTGCCAGCAGTCGAGGATTAGGGGGGGCCTATGGCACCGGGGAGCTGTTTTTT. It translates to CASSRGLGGAYGTGELFF.

V usage is TRBV5-1 and J usage is TRBJ1-2; no firm D call. The germline gives CDR1 SGHRS, CDR2 YFSETQ. The V and J ends lost 4 bases and 5 bases respectively, with 15 bases between them. The CDR3 is 14 residues long. CDR3 amino acids: CASSLSTPLYGYTF. The CDR3 coding sequence is TGCGCCAGCAGCCTGAGTACACCACTTTATGGCTACACCTTC.

This chain joins TRBV5-1 and TRBJ2-7; 8 bases map to TRBD1. Unmatched junction bases numbered 6, after V lost 4 bases and J lost 0 bases. Germline CDR1 reads SGHRS; CDR2 reads YFSETQ. This CDR3 is 15 amino acids long. This chain's CDR3 is CASSGRQGSSYEQYF. The CDR3 nucleotides are TGCGCCAGCAGCGGTCGACAGGGGAGCTCCTACGAGCAGTACTTC.

In this sample, this clonotype turned up once. The rearrangement uses TRBV7-8 and TRBJ2-1; 7 positions agree with TRBD2. From germline, CDR1 is SGHVS and CDR2 FQNEAQ. The CDR3 extends over 14 amino acids. V was pared by 2 bases and J by 7 bases, with 5 bases of the junction left unmatched. DNA of the CDR3: TGTGCCAGCAGCTTACAGATTAGCGGGAATGAGCAGTTCTTC. Protein: CASSLQISGNEQFF.

In this sample, this clonotype turned up many times. The gene calls are TRBV28 and TRBJ2-2; 9 bases match TRBD2. CDR3 length: 14 residues. Germline V gene lookup returns CDR1 MDHEN and CDR2 SYDVKM. The V and J ends lost 1 base and 14 bases, in that order; junction bases with no gene match: 8. The CDR3 DNA reads as TGTGCCAGCAGTTTATCTAGCGGGGCCTGGAAACTGTTTTTT. It is translated as CASSLSSGAWKLFF.

This clonotype was seen more than once but under ten times. The chain recombines TRBV6-5 with TRBJ2-1; D gene ambiguous. Trimming pared 2 bases from V and 0 bases from J, leaving 8 bases between. The germline gives CDR1 MNHEY, CDR2 SVGAGI. The CDR3 is 15 residues long. CDR3 amino acids: CASSYGRNSYNEQFF. The CDR3 bases are TGTGCCAGCAGTTACGGCAGAAACTCCTACAATGAGCAGTTCTTC.

Only a few counts were recorded for this clonotype. The chain recombines TRBV28 with TRBJ2-7, with D tentatively TRBD2 (6 bases). The CDR3 has 13 residues. Germline V gives CDR1 MDHEN, CDR2 SYDVKM. Trimming left V 6 bases short and J 6 bases short, with 15 bases between. As DNA, the CDR3 is TGTGCCAGCAGACTAAGTGAGGGAGGCGAGCAGTACTTC. It specifies CASRLSEGGEQYF. The entire variable domain, with the rest obtained from reference TRBV28 and TRBJ2-7, is as follows: DVKVTQSSRYLVKRTGEKVFLECVQDMDHENMFWYRQDPGLGLRLIYFSYDVKMKEKGDIPEGYSVSREKKERFSLILESASTNQTSMYLCASRLSEGGEQYFGPGTRLTVT.